The entry that follows covers one T cell receptor beta chain sequence. What it recognizes is unknown. At one of its ends the junction is not consistent with the germline gene, which may arise from a read error. This specimen belongs to a study of CD4+ T cells in melanoma. Whole-study findings and limits: A reported correlation linked neoantigen-specific CD4+ T cells to CD8+, macrophage and B cell function.

Germline V CDR1 and CDR2: SGHTA, FQGNSA. The length of the CDR3 is 14 residues. Generated by immunoSEQ multiplex PCR, the TCRdb table keeps only in-frame clones and is missing some. The repertoire includes over 10,000 clones, roughly 80% of them detected once, and around 16% sits in the top ten. V is TRBV7-2 and J is TRBJ2-2; D is perhaps TRBD1 (6 bases). Sequencing input: cells from a culture (not recorded whether cultured in vitro). The TCR sequence derives from a human donor with melanoma. The DNA for the CDR3 is TGTGCTAGCAGCTTGACAGGGAACACCGGGGAGCTGTTTTTT. This gives the protein CASSLTGNTGELFF.